A single sample gave rise to the 27 T cell receptor beta chains below, sequenced in a study of cytotoxic CD8 clonotypes in ibrutinib-treated CLL (dated by TCRdb to the early 2020s). The sample's time point label, in plain terms: approximately eleven months on ibrutinib. Library preparation was by the immunoSEQ multiplex PCR assay. TCRdb carries this immuneACCESS record with in-frame sequences only. Its versions omit some clonotypes, under half of them owing to an unresolved V gene in the studies checked, with the rest unexplained. Recorded for this sample are 150,000 or so clones; over 65% of them occurred a single time. The ten largest clones take up around 2.1% of the sample. The sequences come from PBMCs, collected after 12 months of ibrutinib treatment. The source of these receptors is a human donor with chronic lymphocytic leukemia.

The chain links TRBV15 to TRBJ2-7; 10 bases match TRBD1. The V gene's germline CDR1 is LNHNV and CDR2 YYDKDF (reference sequence). V dropped 1 base and J dropped 4; count of bases not matched to a gene: 4. The CDR3 runs 15 residues. The CDR3 is CATSRAGTGAYEQYF. As DNA, the CDR3 is TGTGCCACCAGCAGAGCCGGGACAGGGGCATACGAGCAGTACTTC. The full variable domain, its missing parts supplied by reference TRBV15 and TRBJ2-7, is DAMVIQNPRYQVTQFGKPVTLSCSQTLNHNVMYWYQQKSSQAPKLLFHYYDKDFNNEADTPDNFQSRRPNTSFCFLDIRSPGLGDTAMYLCATSRAGTGAYEQYFGPGTRLTVT.

This chain links TRBV29-1 with TRBJ1-1, with TRBD1 matching 9 bases. The V gene end was trimmed by 7 bases and the J gene end by 4 bases; junction bases not matched to a gene: 10. The germline V gene encodes CDR1 SQVTM and CDR2 ANQGSEA. The CDR3 has 14 amino acids. CDR3 in DNA: TGCAGCGCCGGACAGGGGAGCTTCGGCACTGAAGCTTTCTTT. It specifies CSAGQGSFGTEAFF.

The chain has TRBV9 and TRBJ2-5, with 7 bases matching TRBD1. CDR1 SGDLS and CDR2 YYNGEE come from the germline V gene. With 2 bases clipped from V and 3 bases from J, the junction kept 4 bases outside the gene matches. CDR3 length equals 14 residues. The CDR3 protein is CASSVSDREETQYF. Written as DNA, the CDR3 is TGTGCCAGCAGCGTCTCTGACAGGGAAGAGACCCAGTACTTC.

This chain connects TRBV5-6 to TRBJ1-2; 9 bases match TRBD1. The ends lost 5 bases at V and 9 bases at J; junction bases unmatched: 5. This CDR3 comprises 12 residues. Germline V gene sequence: CDR1 SGHDT, CDR2 YYEEEE. The CDR3 DNA reads TGTGCCAGCAGACAAGGACAGGGGAGCTACACCTTC. Protein: CASRQGQGSYTF.

DNA for the CDR3: TGTGCCATCAGTGTACGGGAACAAGAGACCCAGTACTTC. Encoded protein: CAISVREQETQYF. This chain uses TRBV10-3 with TRBJ2-5, with D possibly TRBD2 on 5 matching bases. The CDR3 is 13 amino acids. Germline V CDR1 and CDR2: ENHRY, SYGVKD. The V end lost 4 bases, the J end lost 2 bases, and 8 bases lay between the germline ends.

The chain carries TRBV19 and TRBJ2-3; the match to TRBD1 covers 7 bases. The CDR3 loop spans 16 amino acids. Trimming removed 5 bases from V and 4 bases from J; junction bases left unmatched: 12. Germline V CDR1 and CDR2: LNHDA, SQIVND (reference sequence). Here the CDR3 reads CASSARRQGKADTQYF. The DNA for the CDR3 is TGTGCCAGTAGTGCCCGCCGACAGGGAAAGGCAGATACGCAGTATTTT. The full variable domain, with the rest looked up from reference TRBV19 and TRBJ2-3, is DGGITQSPKYLFRKEGQNVTLSCEQNLNHDAMYWYRQDPGQGLRLIYYSQIVNDFQKGDIAEGYSVSREKKESFPLTVTSAQKNPTAFYLCASSARRQGKADTQYFGPGTRLTVL.

The chain has TRBV29-1 and TRBJ2-7, with 11 nucleotides matching TRBD2. The CDR3 is made up of 15 amino acids. Germline CDR1 SQVTM, CDR2 ANQGSEA. V trimming: 4 bases; J trimming: 2 bases; junction bases outside the gene matches: 7. CDR3 protein: CSVALTSGSPYEQYF. The CDR3 DNA reads TGCAGCGTTGCCCTCACTAGCGGGAGTCCCTACGAGCAGTACTTC.

J is TRBJ2-7 and V is TRBV6-1, with D hard to call. The CDR3 loop spans 12 amino acids. Trimming pared 6 bases from V and 7 bases from J, leaving 13 bases between. The germline CDR1 and CDR2 sequences are MNHNS and SASEGT. The CDR3 sequence is CASRMDVWEQYF. The CDR3 DNA reads as TGTGCCAGCAGGATGGACGTTTGGGAGCAGTACTTC.

The rearrangement uses TRBV5-8 and TRBJ1-1; D remains ambiguous. With 7 bases removed from V and 0 bases from J, the gap between germline ends came to 13 bases. The CDR3 has 14 amino acids. Germline CDR1 SGHTS, CDR2 YDEGEE. Written as DNA, the CDR3 is TGTGCCAGCGGGTCACGGCGAGTGAACACTGAAGCTTTCTTT. As protein: CASGSRRVNTEAFF.

The CDR3 spells CASSPQTVSYEQYF. In DNA, the CDR3 is TGCGCCAGCAGCCCCCAGACAGTCTCCTACGAGCAGTACTTC. The chain couples TRBV4-3 to TRBJ2-7, with a tentative D call TRBD1 (5 bases). The CDR3 contains 14 residues. Trimming shortened V by 4 bases and J by 0 bases, and 10 bases separated the two germline ends. CDR1 is LGHNA and CDR2 is YSLEER in the germline V gene.

A single count supports this clone. The chain employs TRBV19 and TRBJ2-2; D may be TRBD1 (6 bases). V lost 5 bases, J lost 0 bases, and 13 bases lay in between. Germline assignment: CDR1 LNHDA and CDR2 SQIVND (reference sequence). The length of the CDR3 is 16 residues. The CDR3 is CASSRAGTPNTGELFF. The DNA of the CDR3 is TGTGCCAGTAGTCGAGCCGGGACACCGAACACCGGGGAGCTGTTTTTT.

The genes are TRBV7-2 and TRBJ2-3, with 8 nucleotides matching TRBD1. CDR1 and CDR2 from the germline V gene are SGHTA and FQGNSA. The CDR3 is 16 residues long. V shed 5 bases and J 1 base; nucleotides not matched to a gene: 8. CDR3 region: CASSPPGTGRTDTQYF. The CDR3 region has the DNA TGTGCCAGCAGCCCCCCCGGGACAGGACGCACAGATACGCAGTATTTT.

The chain carries TRBV19 and TRBJ2-1; possible D gene TRBD1, 6 bases. Looked up from germline, CDR1 is LNHDA and CDR2 is SQIVND (reference sequence). Trimming stripped 7 bases from V and 0 bases from J, with 16 bases between. The CDR3 has 16 amino acids. The DNA of the CDR3 is TGTGCCAGTACACGACAGGTTTTAAGCTCCTACAATGAGCAGTTCTTC. Translated, it gives CASTRQVLSSYNEQFF.

The J gene is TRBJ1-2, the V gene TRBV28; the match to TRBD1 covers 8 bases. The CDR3 loop spans 15 amino acids. J was trimmed by 3 bases and V by 5 bases; bases with no gene match: 8. The germline CDR1 and CDR2 sequences are MDHEN and SYDVKM. CDR3 in amino acids: CASSLPLQGDYGYTF. In DNA, the CDR3 is TGTGCCAGCAGTCTGCCCCTACAGGGGGACTATGGCTACACCTTC.

This rearrangement joins TRBV5-4 to TRBJ1-2; D unresolved. V shed 0 bases and J shed 10 bases, with 13 bases lying between them. CDR3 length: 13 residues. CDR1 is SGHNT, CDR2 YYREEE, per germline (reference sequence). CDR3 sequence reads: CASSLAGPSHYTF. In nucleotides, the CDR3 is TGTGCCAGCAGCTTGGCAGGTCCGAGTCACTACACCTTC.

V and J are TRBV4-3 and TRBJ1-2, with 9 bases that match TRBD1. This CDR3 spans 16 amino acids. V shed 0 bases and J 4 bases; nucleotides not matched to a gene: 6. Germline V gene sequence: CDR1 LGHNA, CDR2 YSLEER. The CDR3 DNA reads TGCGCCAGCAGCCAAGAGTCTTGGACAGGGGCCTATGGCTACACCTTC. It specifies CASSQESWTGAYGYTF.

This sequence joins TRBV6-1 and TRBJ2-1; D ambiguous. CDR3 length equals 12 residues. CDR1 is MNHNS, CDR2 SASEGT, per germline. V lost 8 bases, J lost 7 bases, and 12 bases lay in between. CDR3 sequence reads: CASWARSNEQFF. The CDR3 region has the DNA TGTGCCAGCTGGGCCAGGTCGAATGAGCAGTTCTTC.

The chain is built from TRBV7-2 and TRBJ1-3, with D possibly matching TRBD1 (5 bases). V was cut by 1 base and J by 2 bases, with 9 bases left in between. CDR3 length equals 15 residues. Germline values: CDR1 SGHTA, CDR2 FQGNSA. The CDR3 sequence is CASSLDLGPGNTIYF. DNA for the CDR3: TGTGCCAGCAGCTTAGATCTGGGGCCTGGAAACACCATATATTTT.

This chain joins TRBV7-2 and TRBJ2-1, with D uncertain. V was pared by 6 bases and J by 0 bases, with 12 bases between. CDR1 and CDR2 (germline): SGHTA, FQGNSA. The CDR3 runs 15 residues. The CDR3 nucleotides read TGTGCCAGCAGAACGTTTGAGAGCTCCTACAATGAGCAGTTCTTC. The encoded protein is CASRTFESSYNEQFF. The full variable domain, with the rest looked up from reference TRBV7-2 and TRBJ2-1, is GAGVSQSPSNKVTEKGKDVELRCDPISGHTALYWYRQSLGQGLEFLIYFQGNSAPDKSGLPSDRFSAERTGGSVSTLTIQRTQQEDSAVYLCASRTFESSYNEQFFGPGTRLTVL.

This chain uses TRBV23-1 with TRBJ2-5, with 8 bases that match TRBD2. TRBV23-1 is an open reading frame, and its role is uncertain. The CDR3 has 14 amino acids. With 2 bases clipped from V and 5 bases from J, the junction kept 4 bases outside the gene matches. The CDR3: CASSQPGLDETQYF. For the CDR3, the DNA is TGCGCCAGCAGTCAACCGGGACTAGACGAGACCCAGTACTTC.

This clone has a handful of counts. The chain recombines TRBV6-5 with TRBJ2-2, with 10 bases fitting TRBD2. Germline V lookup: CDR1 MNHEY, CDR2 SVGAGI. The V gene end was trimmed by 2 bases and the J gene end by 5 bases; junction bases not matched to a gene: 5. This CDR3 region has 16 residues. CDR3 coding DNA: TGTGCCAGCAGTTACAGCGGGGGGGCCTGGACCGGGGAGCTGTTTTTT. Protein: CASSYSGGAWTGELFF.

The gene calls are TRBV11-3 and TRBJ1-4, with D unresolved. The CDR3 runs 15 residues. Trimming took off 6 bases at V and 5 bases at J, with 16 bases between the two ends. Per the germline V gene, CDR1 is SGHNT and CDR2 is YENEEA. The CDR3, as DNA: TGTGCCAGCAGGGACCGTGGTAGCCCAAATGAAAAACTGTTTTTT. This translates into CASRDRGSPNEKLFF.

The chain joins TRBV9 to TRBJ2-3; D gene uncertain. The germline V gene encodes CDR1 SGDLS and CDR2 YYNGEE. V lost 1 base, J lost 6 bases, and 6 bases lay in between. The CDR3 loop spans 12 amino acids. The CDR3 here is CASSVNDDTQYF. CDR3 nucleotide sequence: TGTGCCAGCAGCGTAAACGATGATACGCAGTATTTT.

The rearrangement uses TRBV18 and TRBJ1-5; D perhaps matches TRBD1 (6 bases). Trimming left V 3 bases short and J 2 bases short, with 14 bases between. CDR1 is KGHSH and CDR2 is LQKENI in the germline V gene. The CDR3 is 16 amino acids. CDR3 loop: CASSPEQGRRNQPQHF. CDR3 nucleotide sequence: TGTGCCAGCTCACCGGAACAGGGACGGCGCAATCAGCCCCAGCATTTT.

This rearrangement joins TRBV27 to TRBJ2-4; TRBD2 aligns across 8 bases. Trimming cost V 9 bases and J 4 bases; bases outside gene matches: 11. This CDR3 region has 15 residues. Looked up from germline, CDR1 is MNHEY and CDR2 is SMNVEV (reference sequence). The CDR3 DNA is TGTGCCAGTTCGTCGGCGGGGGGAGGGAAAAACATTCAGTACTTC. Amino acid sequence: CASSSAGGGKNIQYF.

The chain recombines TRBV28 with TRBJ2-2, with D possibly being TRBD1 or TRBD2 (6 bases each). The V and J ends lost 3 bases and 1 base respectively, with 15 bases between them. The CDR3 totals 17 residues. Germline CDR1 and CDR2: MDHEN and SYDVKM. This CDR3 is CASSFRGYRVNTGELFF. Here the CDR3 DNA reads TGTGCCAGCAGTTTCCGGGGGTACAGGGTGAACACCGGGGAGCTGTTTTTT.

This chain connects TRBV18 to TRBJ1-3, with a tentative D call TRBD1 (5 bases). Germline CDR1 is KGHSH and CDR2 is LQKENI. V was pared by 1 base and J by 0 bases, with 13 bases between. The CDR3 consists of 17 residues. CDR3 DNA sequence: TGTGCCAGCTCACCACTCCCCCGGGGGAGCTCTGGAAACACCATATATTTT. This gives the protein CASSPLPRGSSGNTIYF.